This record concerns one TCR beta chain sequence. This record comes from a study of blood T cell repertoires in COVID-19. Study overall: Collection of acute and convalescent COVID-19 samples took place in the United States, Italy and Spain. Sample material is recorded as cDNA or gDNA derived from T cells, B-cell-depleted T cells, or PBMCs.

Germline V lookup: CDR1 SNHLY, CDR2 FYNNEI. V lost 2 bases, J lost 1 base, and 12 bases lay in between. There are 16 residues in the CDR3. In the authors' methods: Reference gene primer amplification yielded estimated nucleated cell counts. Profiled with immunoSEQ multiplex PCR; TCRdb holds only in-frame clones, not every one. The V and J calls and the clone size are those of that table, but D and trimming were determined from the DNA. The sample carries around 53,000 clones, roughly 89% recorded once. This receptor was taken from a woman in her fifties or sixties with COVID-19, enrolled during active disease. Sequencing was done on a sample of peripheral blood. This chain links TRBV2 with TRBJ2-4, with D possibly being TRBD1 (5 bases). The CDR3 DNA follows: TGTGCCAGCAGTGAACTAGGGGTAGGGGCCAAAAACATTCAGTACTTC. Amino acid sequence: CASSELGVGAKNIQYF.